Presented here are 22 T cell receptor beta chains from one specimen sequenced in a study of cytomegalovirus exposure and HLA in healthy donors. PCR primers comprised 60 Vbeta and 13 Jbeta primers. Sequenced by immunoSEQ multiplex PCR; TCRdb stores in-frame clones only, minus some. The sample records about 180,000 clones, around 82% being singletons. Sequencing used PBMCs. These receptor sequences come from a man aged 35 to 55 in good health and CMV-seronegative.

The chain uses TRBV2 and TRBJ2-7, with TRBD1 as a possible D gene (5 bases). Trimming left V 9 bases short and J 2 bases short, with 17 bases between. Per the germline V gene, CDR1 is SNHLY and CDR2 is FYNNEI. The CDR3 has 14 amino acids. The CDR3 protein is CASAQWVRAYEQYF. CDR3 DNA sequence: TGTGCCAGTGCGCAGTGGGTCAGGGCCTACGAGCAGTACTTC.

V and J are TRBV7-9 and TRBJ2-7; weak D call: TRBD1 (6 bases). With 5 bases removed from V and 0 bases from J, the gap between germline ends came to 14 bases. CDR3 length: 15 amino acids. Looked up from germline, CDR1 is SEHNR and CDR2 is FQNEAQ (reference sequence). CDR3 in amino acids: CASSPPTGFSYEQYF. The CDR3 bases are TGTGCCAGCAGCCCTCCGACAGGCTTCTCCTACGAGCAGTACTTC.

This clone appeared a single time. This chain connects TRBV5-8 to TRBJ1-5, with TRBD1 identical over 9 bases. The J segment lost 0 bases and the V segment lost 4 bases, leaving 17 bases of the junction unmatched. CDR3 length: 20 amino acids. In germline, CDR1 is SGHTS, CDR2 YDEGEE. Written as DNA, the CDR3 is TGTGCCAGCAGCCGGCGTGACAGGGGGAGATCCTTTTATAGCAATCAGCCCCAGCATTTT. Translating it yields CASSRRDRGRSFYSNQPQHF.

The V call is TRBV19, the J call TRBJ2-2; weak D call: TRBD1 (5 bases). Trimming stripped 4 bases from V and 0 bases from J, with 12 bases between. Germline V gives CDR1 LNHDA, CDR2 SQIVND (reference sequence). The CDR3 consists of 16 residues. Here the CDR3 reads CASSTIDSTNTGELFF. CDR3 DNA: TGTGCCAGTAGTACCATTGACAGTACGAACACCGGGGAGCTGTTTTTT. The full variable domain, in which reference TRBV19 and TRBJ2-2 provide the parts outside the CDR3, is DGGITQSPKYLFRKEGQNVTLSCEQNLNHDAMYWYRQDPGQGLRLIYYSQIVNDFQKGDIAEGYSVSREKKESFPLTVTSAQKNPTAFYLCASSTIDSTNTGELFFGEGSRLTVL.

The V and J genes are TRBV4-1 and TRBJ1-2; 8 bases align to TRBD1. Looked up from germline, CDR1 is MGHRA and CDR2 is YSYEKL. The CDR3 sequence is 17 residues long. Losses at the gene ends were 1 base for V and 0 bases for J; bases not matched to a gene: 7. CDR3 in DNA: TGCGCCAGCAGCCAAGCACAGGGGGATCGGGCTAACTATGGCTACACCTTC. It yields the protein CASSQAQGDRANYGYTF.

V is TRBV27 and J is TRBJ2-7; TRBD1 is a possible D gene (5 bases). This CDR3 is built from 13 residues. The V and J ends lost 3 bases and 5 bases respectively, with 11 bases between them. CDR1 and CDR2 from the germline V gene are MNHEY and SMNVEV (reference sequence). The DNA for the CDR3 is TGTGCCAGCAGTTTCGAGGCAGGGCACGAGCAGTACTTC. Translated, it gives CASSFEAGHEQYF.

In this sample, this clone turned up once. The chain uses TRBV6-1 and TRBJ2-7; 14 nucleotides match TRBD2. Germline V gene lookup returns CDR1 MNHNS and CDR2 SASEGT. This CDR3 has 17 residues. Trimming removed 4 bases from V and 3 bases from J; junction bases left unmatched: 8. The CDR3 spells CASSVQVGTSGSYEQYF. Here the CDR3 DNA reads TGTGCCAGCAGTGTCCAGGTCGGGACTAGCGGGAGCTACGAGCAGTACTTC.

The chain has TRBV18 and TRBJ1-1; D is perhaps TRBD1 (5 bases). The germline CDR1 and CDR2 sequences are KGHSH and LQKENI. The CDR3 runs to 14 residues. V was cut by 6 bases and J by 3 bases, with 14 bases left in between. The CDR3 protein is CASSPIWGDTEAFF. For the CDR3, the DNA is TGTGCCAGCTCTCCAATCTGGGGGGACACTGAAGCTTTCTTT.

The chain recombines TRBV16 with TRBJ1-6; tentatively, D is TRBD1 (5 bases). This CDR3 contains 16 residues. CDR1 is KGHSY, CDR2 FQNENV, per germline. V dropped 8 bases and J dropped 3 bases, with 17 bases sitting between them. CDR3 amino acids: CASRGRYRSYNSPLHF. CDR3 bases: TGTGCCAGCCGGGGGAGATATAGGAGCTATAATTCACCCCTCCACTTT.

The chain combines TRBV7-9 with TRBJ2-1; tentative D call: TRBD2 (5 bases). There are 14 residues in the CDR3. CDR1 is SEHNR, CDR2 FQNEAQ, per germline (reference sequence). Trimming stripped 5 bases from V and 7 bases from J, with 15 bases between. The CDR3 bases are TGTGCCAGCAGCGCGGAGGAGATTAGAAATGAGCAGTTCTTC. Its translation: CASSAEEIRNEQFF.

V usage is TRBV30 and J usage is TRBJ2-5; D is uncertain. With the DNA end fitting TRBJ2-7 better, the J assignment may be wrong. The V gene's germline CDR1 is GTSNPN and CDR2 SVGIG (reference sequence). This CDR3 region has 12 residues. CDR3 region: CAWSSSTYEQYF. The CDR3 DNA reads TGTGCCTGGAGTAGTAGCACCTACGAGCAGTACTTC.

The chain has TRBV7-9 and TRBJ2-2; TRBD2 aligns across 15 bases. Trimming at V came to 5 bases and at J to 5 bases, leaving 9 bases not matched to a gene. There are 18 residues in the CDR3. Germline CDR1 SEHNR, CDR2 FQNEAQ (reference sequence). DNA for the CDR3: TGTGCCAGCAGCCCCGGACTAGCGGGAGGGCCCGGTACCGGGGAGCTGTTTTTT. Amino acid sequence: CASSPGLAGGPGTGELFF. The variable domain in full, completed from reference TRBV7-9 and TRBJ2-2, reads DTGVSQNPRHKITKRGQNVTFRCDPISEHNRLYWYRQTLGQGPEFLTYFQNEAQLEKSRLLSDRFSAERPKGSFSTLEIQRTEQGDSAMYLCASSPGLAGGPGTGELFFGEGSRLTVL.

The V call is TRBV7-9, the J call TRBJ2-2, with D possibly being TRBD1 (5 bases). The V gene's germline CDR1 is SEHNR and CDR2 FQNEAQ (reference sequence). V lost 4 bases to trimming and J lost 7 bases, with 10 bases between them. This CDR3 is built from 13 residues. CDR3 DNA: TGTGCCAGCAGCTCGACAACAGGCGGGGAGCTGTTTTTT. This sequence encodes CASSSTTGGELFF.

The rearrangement links TRBV11-2 to TRBJ1-1; D call uncertain. This CDR3 is 13 amino acids long. Germline CDR1 is SGHAT and CDR2 is FQNNGV. V lost 3 bases and J 6 bases, leaving 11 bases between the germline ends. DNA for the CDR3: TGTGCCAGCAGCTTGGGCTTAGGCGCTGAAGCTTTCTTT. Its translation is CASSLGLGAEAFF.

The chain recombines TRBV5-1 with TRBJ1-4; 7 nucleotides match TRBD1. The CDR3 is 14 amino acids. The junction had 3 bases not matched to a gene; V was cut back by 3 bases and J by 4 bases. Looked up from germline, CDR1 is SGHRS and CDR2 is YFSETQ. CDR3 sequence (DNA): TGCGCCAGCAGCTCAGGGGGGAATAATGAAAAACTGTTTTTT. This encodes CASSSGGNNEKLFF. The whole variable domain, remainder taken from reference TRBV5-1 and TRBJ1-4, is KAGVTQTPRYLIKTRGQQVTLSCSPISGHRSVSWYQQTPGQGLQFLFEYFSETQRNKGNFPGRFSGRQFSNSRSEMNVSTLELGDSALYLCASSSGGNNEKLFFGSGTQLSVL.

The V call is TRBV5-1, the J call TRBJ1-1; D remains ambiguous. CDR3 length: 14 residues. Per the germline V gene, CDR1 is SGHRS and CDR2 is YFSETQ. V lost 0 bases and J lost 8, with 14 bases in between. CDR3 sequence reads: CASSLGQRVGEAFF. As DNA, the CDR3 is TGCGCCAGCAGCTTGGGTCAGAGGGTAGGCGAAGCTTTCTTT.

This clone was found once. The rearrangement joins TRBV5-6 to TRBJ2-7; 8 bases are a match to TRBD2. The CDR3 has 15 residues. Germline loops: CDR1 SGHDT, CDR2 YYEEEE. Losses at the gene ends were 3 bases for V and 4 bases for J; bases not matched to a gene: 9. The CDR3 DNA reads TGTGCCAGCAGCTGGCGAGCGGGAGCCCGGTACGAGCAGTACTTC. Amino acid sequence: CASSWRAGARYEQYF. Based on the CDR3 plus reference TRBV5-6 and TRBJ2-7, the full variable domain is DAGVTQSPTHLIKTRGQQVTLRCSPKSGHDTVSWYQQALGQGPQFIFQYYEEEERQRGNFPDRFSGHQFPNYSSELNVNALLLGDSALYLCASSWRAGARYEQYFGPGTRLTVT.

V usage is TRBV7-9 and J usage is TRBJ2-1, with 16 bases aligning to TRBD2. The CDR3 extends over 17 amino acids. With 5 bases clipped from V and 4 bases from J, the junction kept 5 bases outside the gene matches. Germline V gene lookup returns CDR1 SEHNR and CDR2 FQNEAQ (reference sequence). CDR3 loop: CASSPPGLAGGYNEQFF. In DNA form, the CDR3 reads TGTGCCAGCAGCCCCCCGGGACTAGCGGGGGGGTACAATGAGCAGTTCTTC.

The J gene is TRBJ2-7, the V gene TRBV27, with TRBD1 identical over 10 bases. The V gene end was trimmed by 4 bases and the J gene end by 7 bases; junction bases not matched to a gene: 10. Germline V CDR1 and CDR2: MNHEY, SMNVEV (reference sequence). The CDR3 consists of 15 residues. As DNA, the CDR3 is TGTGCCAGCAGTTCCACCGGGACAGGGGCGAGAGAGCAGTACTTC. Its translation is CASSSTGTGAREQYF.

The chain is built from TRBV19 and TRBJ1-4; D not resolved. CDR3 length: 15 residues. CDR1 is LNHDA and CDR2 is SQIVND in the germline V gene (reference sequence). Trimming pared 6 bases from V and 8 bases from J, leaving 19 bases between. CDR3 protein: CASSTPSGNGEKLFF. In nucleotides, the CDR3 is TGTGCCAGTAGCACGCCGTCGGGGAATGGCGAAAAACTGTTTTTT.

This chain uses TRBV6-1 with TRBJ1-5; 9 bases are shared with TRBD1. V was pared by 6 bases and J by 2 bases, with 5 bases of the junction left unmatched. Germline V gene lookup returns CDR1 MNHNS and CDR2 SASEGT. The CDR3 consists of 15 residues. For the CDR3, the DNA is TGTGCCAGCAGGGACAGGGGTATGGGCAATCAGCCCCAGCATTTT. As protein: CASRDRGMGNQPQHF.

V and J are TRBV18 and TRBJ1-3; no definite D call. Trimming removed 5 bases at V and 4 bases at J, with 9 bases between. This CDR3 has 13 amino acids. Looked up from germline, CDR1 is KGHSH and CDR2 is LQKENI. The CDR3 nucleotides read TGTGCCAGCTCAACTTCCCGAGGAAACACCATATATTTT. Amino acid sequence: CASSTSRGNTIYF.